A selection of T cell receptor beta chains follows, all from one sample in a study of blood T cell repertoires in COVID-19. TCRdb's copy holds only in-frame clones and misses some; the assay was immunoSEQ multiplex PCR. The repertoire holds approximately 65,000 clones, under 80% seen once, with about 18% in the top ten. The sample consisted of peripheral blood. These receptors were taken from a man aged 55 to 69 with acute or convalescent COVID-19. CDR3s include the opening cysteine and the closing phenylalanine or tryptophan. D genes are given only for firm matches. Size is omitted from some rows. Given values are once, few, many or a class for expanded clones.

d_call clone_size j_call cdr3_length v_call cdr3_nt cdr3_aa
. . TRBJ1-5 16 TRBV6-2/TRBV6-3 TGTGCCAGCAGTTACCCAGGCCCCTATAGCAATCAGCCCCAGCATTTT CASSYPGPYSNQPQHF
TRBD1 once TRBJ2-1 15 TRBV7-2 TGTGCCAGCAGCTTAGATGGACAGGGGAACAATGAGCAGTTCTTC CASSLDGQGNNEQFF
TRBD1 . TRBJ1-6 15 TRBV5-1 TGCGCCAGCAGCTTGGAATACAGGGGTAATTCACCCCTCCACTTT CASSLEYRGNSPLHF
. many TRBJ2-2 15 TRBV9 TGTGCCAGCAGGGACGGGAGAGGAAACACCGGGGAGCTGTTTTTT CASRDGRGNTGELFF
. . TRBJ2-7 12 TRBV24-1 TGTGCCACCAACCTGAGGGCCTACGAGCAGTACTTC CATNLRAYEQYF
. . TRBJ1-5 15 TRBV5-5 TGTGCCAGCAGCCCCCAAGGCGGGCCCGGGCAGCCCCAGCATTTT CASSPQGGPGQPQHF
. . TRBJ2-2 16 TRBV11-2 TGTGCCAGCAGCTTACGTTGGAGGGCGGGCACCGGGGAGCTGTTTTTT CASSLRWRAGTGELFF
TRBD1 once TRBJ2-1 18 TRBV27 TGTGCCAGCAGTTTACGTTCGATGGGGACAGGGGGCTACAATGAGCAGTTCTTC CASSLRSMGTGGYNEQFF
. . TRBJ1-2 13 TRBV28 TGTGCCAGCAGTTTAGGAGGGTACTATGGCTACACCTTC CASSLGGYYGYTF
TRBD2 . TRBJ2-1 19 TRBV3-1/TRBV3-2 TGTGCCAGCAGCCAAGTGACGGGTTTCGGCGGGAGGGGTCGGGGTGAGCAGTTCTTC CASSQVTGFGGRGRGEQFF
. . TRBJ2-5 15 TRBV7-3 TGTGCCAGCAGCTTAATGGGTGGGAGGCGGGAGACCCAGTACTTC CASSLMGGRRETQYF
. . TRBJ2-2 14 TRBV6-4 TGTGCCAGCAGTGAATCTAGCCGGACCGGGGAGCTGTTTTTT CASSESSRTGELFF
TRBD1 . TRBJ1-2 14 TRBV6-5 TGTGCCAGCAGGAGGGGTCAGGGGGCCTATGGCTACACCTTC CASRRGQGAYGYTF
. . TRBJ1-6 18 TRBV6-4 TGTGCCAGCAGTGACTCGATTATGATGTCGGGAGTACTAACACCCCTCCACTTT CASSDSIMMSGVLTPLHF
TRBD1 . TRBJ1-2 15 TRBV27 TGTGCCAGCAGTCCTGGGACAGGGTGGAACCATGGCTACACCTTC CASSPGTGWNHGYTF
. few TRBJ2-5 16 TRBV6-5 TGTGCCAGCAGTTACTCGGATGAGGCGTACCAAGAGACCCAGTACTTC CASSYSDEAYQETQYF
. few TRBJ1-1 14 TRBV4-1 TGCGCCAGCAGCTCCCAGGGAGGGAACACTGAAGCTTTCTTT CASSSQGGNTEAFF
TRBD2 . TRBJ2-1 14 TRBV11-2 TGTGCCAGCAGCTTAGCGGGAGGGCTCAATGAGCAGTTCTTC CASSLAGGLNEQFF
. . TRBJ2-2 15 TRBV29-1 TGCAGCGTCCTCAGGGTATCCGCTAACACCGGGGAGCTGTTTTTT CSVLRVSANTGELFF
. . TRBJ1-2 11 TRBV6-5 TGTGCCAGCAGTAGCTTCTATGGCTACACCTTC CASSSFYGYTF
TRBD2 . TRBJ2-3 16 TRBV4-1 TGCGCCAGCAGCCAAAAGACTAGCGCGGGCACAGATACGCAGTATTTT CASSQKTSAGTDTQYF
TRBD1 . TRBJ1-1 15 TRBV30 TGTGCCTGGAGCAACCGACAGGGCGGGAACACTGAAGCTTTCTTT CAWSNRQGGNTEAFF
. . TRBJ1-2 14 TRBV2 TGTGCCAGCAGTGTGGGGGGGACATCCTATGGCTACACCTTC CASSVGGTSYGYTF
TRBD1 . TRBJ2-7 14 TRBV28 TGTGCCAGCAGTTCCGGGACAGGGGTGTGGGAGCAGTACTTC CASSSGTGVWEQYF
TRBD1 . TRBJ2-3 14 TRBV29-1 TGCAGCGTTGTAGAGGGGGCAGGCACAGATACGCAGTATTTT CSVVEGAGTDTQYF
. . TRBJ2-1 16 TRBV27 TGTGCCAGCAGTTTATTGCCAGGGGTCGGGTACAATGAGCAGTTCTTC CASSLLPGVGYNEQFF
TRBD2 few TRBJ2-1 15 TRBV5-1 TGCGCCAGCAGCTCGGGACTAGCGGGAGTGAGTGAGCAGTTCTTC CASSSGLAGVSEQFF
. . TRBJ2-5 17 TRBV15 TGTGCCACCAGCAGGGGGGACACCCCAGAGGGGCAAGAGACCCAGTACTTC CATSRGDTPEGQETQYF